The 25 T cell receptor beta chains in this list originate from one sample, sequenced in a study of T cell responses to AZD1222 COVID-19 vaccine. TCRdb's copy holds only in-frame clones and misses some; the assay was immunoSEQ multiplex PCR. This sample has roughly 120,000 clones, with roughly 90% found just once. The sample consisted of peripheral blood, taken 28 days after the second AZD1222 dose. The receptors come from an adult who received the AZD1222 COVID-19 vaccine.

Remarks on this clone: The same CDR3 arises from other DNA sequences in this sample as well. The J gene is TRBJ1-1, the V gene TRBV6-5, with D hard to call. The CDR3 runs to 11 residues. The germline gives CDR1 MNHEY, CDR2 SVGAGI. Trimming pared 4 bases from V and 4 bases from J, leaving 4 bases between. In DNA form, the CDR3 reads TGTGCCAGCAGTTCCTTCACTGAAGCTTTCTTT. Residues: CASSSFTEAFF.

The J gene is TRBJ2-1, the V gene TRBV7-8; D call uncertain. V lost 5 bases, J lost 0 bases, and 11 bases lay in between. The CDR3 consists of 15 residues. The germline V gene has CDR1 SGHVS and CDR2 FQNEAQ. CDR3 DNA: TGTGCCAGCAGCCCCCAGTTGAGCTCCTACAATGAGCAGTTCTTC. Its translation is CASSPQLSSYNEQFF. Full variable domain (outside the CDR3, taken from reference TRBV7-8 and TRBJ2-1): GAGVSQSPRYKVAKRGQDVALRCDPISGHVSLFWYQQALGQGPEFLTYFQNEAQLDKSGLPSDRFFAERPEGSVSTLKIQRTQQEDSAVYLCASSPQLSSYNEQFFGPGTRLTVL.

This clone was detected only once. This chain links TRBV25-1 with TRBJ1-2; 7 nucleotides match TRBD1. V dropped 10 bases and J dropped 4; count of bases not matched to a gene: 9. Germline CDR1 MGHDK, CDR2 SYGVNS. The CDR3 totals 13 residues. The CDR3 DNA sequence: TGTGCCACCTCAAAACAGGGGACCTATGGCTACACCTTC. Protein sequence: CATSKQGTYGYTF.

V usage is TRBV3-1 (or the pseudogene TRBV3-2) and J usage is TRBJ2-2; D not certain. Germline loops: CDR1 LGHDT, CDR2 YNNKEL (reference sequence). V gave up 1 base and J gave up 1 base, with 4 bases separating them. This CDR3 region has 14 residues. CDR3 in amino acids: CASSQAGNTGELFF. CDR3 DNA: TGTGCCAGCAGCCAAGCCGGGAACACCGGGGAGCTGTTTTTT.

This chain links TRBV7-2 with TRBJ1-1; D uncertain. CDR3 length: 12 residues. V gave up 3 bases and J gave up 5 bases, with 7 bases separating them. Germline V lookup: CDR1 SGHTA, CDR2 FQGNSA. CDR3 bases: TGTGCCAGCAGCTTTGTTCGGACTGAAGCTTTCTTT. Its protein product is CASSFVRTEAFF. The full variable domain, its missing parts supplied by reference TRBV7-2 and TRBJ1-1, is GAGVSQSPSNKVTEKGKDVELRCDPISGHTALYWYRQSLGQGLEFLIYFQGNSAPDKSGLPSDRFSAERTGGSVSTLTIQRTQQEDSAVYLCASSFVRTEAFFGQGTRLTVV.

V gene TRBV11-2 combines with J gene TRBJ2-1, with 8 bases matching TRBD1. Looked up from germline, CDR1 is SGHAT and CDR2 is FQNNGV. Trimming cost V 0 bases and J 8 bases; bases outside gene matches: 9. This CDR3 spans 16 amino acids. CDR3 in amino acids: CASSLEGQTGDDEQFF. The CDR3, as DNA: TGTGCCAGCAGCTTAGAGGGGCAGACAGGGGACGATGAGCAGTTCTTC. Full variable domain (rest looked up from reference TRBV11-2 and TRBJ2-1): EAGVAQSPRYKIIEKRQSVAFWCNPISGHATLYWYQQILGQGPKLLIQFQNNGVVDDSQLPKDRFSAERLKGVDSTLKIQPAKLEDSAVYLCASSLEGQTGDDEQFFGPGTRLTVL.

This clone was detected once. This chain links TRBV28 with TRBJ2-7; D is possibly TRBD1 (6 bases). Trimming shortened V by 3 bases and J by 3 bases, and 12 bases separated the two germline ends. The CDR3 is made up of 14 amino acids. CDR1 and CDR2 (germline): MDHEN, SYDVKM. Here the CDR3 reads CASSLWTDHYEQYF. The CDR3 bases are TGTGCCAGCAGTTTGTGGACAGACCACTACGAGCAGTACTTC.

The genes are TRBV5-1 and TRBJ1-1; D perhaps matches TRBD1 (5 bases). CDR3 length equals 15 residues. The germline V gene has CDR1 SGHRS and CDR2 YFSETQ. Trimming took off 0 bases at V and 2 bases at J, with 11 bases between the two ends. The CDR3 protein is CASSLGRGFNTEAFF. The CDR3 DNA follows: TGCGCCAGCAGCTTGGGGCGGGGGTTTAACACTGAAGCTTTCTTT.

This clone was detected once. The CDR3 is CASSQAGGMHGELFF. The CDR3 DNA sequence: TGTGCCAGCAGCCAAGCGGGGGGCATGCACGGGGAGCTGTTTTTT. The chain joins TRBV4-2 to TRBJ2-2; tentative D call: TRBD2 (7 bases). The CDR3 sequence is 15 residues long. Per germline, CDR1 LGHNA and CDR2 YNFKEQ. V lost 1 base and J lost 7, with 13 bases in between.

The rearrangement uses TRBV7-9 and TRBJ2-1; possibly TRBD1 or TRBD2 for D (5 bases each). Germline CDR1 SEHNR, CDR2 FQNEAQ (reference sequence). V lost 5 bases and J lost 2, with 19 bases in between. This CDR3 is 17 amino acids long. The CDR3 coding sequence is TGTGCCAGCAGCATCCCGACCGGGGACGAGCCCTACAATGAGCAGTTCTTC. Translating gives CASSIPTGDEPYNEQFF.

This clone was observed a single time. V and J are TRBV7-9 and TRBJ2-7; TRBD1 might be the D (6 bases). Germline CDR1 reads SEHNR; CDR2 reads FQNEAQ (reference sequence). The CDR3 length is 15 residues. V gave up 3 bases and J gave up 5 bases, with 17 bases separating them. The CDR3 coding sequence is TGTGCCAGCAGCTTCCAAACAGGGAGATGGGACGAGCAGTACTTC. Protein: CASSFQTGRWDEQYF. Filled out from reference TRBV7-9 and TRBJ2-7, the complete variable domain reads DTGVSQNPRHKITKRGQNVTFRCDPISEHNRLYWYRQTLGQGPEFLTYFQNEAQLEKSRLLSDRFSAERPKGSFSTLEIQRTEQGDSAMYLCASSFQTGRWDEQYFGPGTRLTVT.

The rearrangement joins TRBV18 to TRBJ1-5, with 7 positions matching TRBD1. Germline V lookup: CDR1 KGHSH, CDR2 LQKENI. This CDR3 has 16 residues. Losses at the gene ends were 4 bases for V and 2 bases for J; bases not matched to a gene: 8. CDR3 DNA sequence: TGTGCCAGCTCACGCGGACAGGAGAGTGGCAATCAGCCCCAGCATTTT. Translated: CASSRGQESGNQPQHF.

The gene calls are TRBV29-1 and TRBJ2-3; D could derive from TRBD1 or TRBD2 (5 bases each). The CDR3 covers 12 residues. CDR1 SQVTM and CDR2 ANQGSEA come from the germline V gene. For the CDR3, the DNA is TGCATCTTCAGGGACCGCACAGATACGCAGTATTTT. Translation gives CIFRDRTDTQYF.

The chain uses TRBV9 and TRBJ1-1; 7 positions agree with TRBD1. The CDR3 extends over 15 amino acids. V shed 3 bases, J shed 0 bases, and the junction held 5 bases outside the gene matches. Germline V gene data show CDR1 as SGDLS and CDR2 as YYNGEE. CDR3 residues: CASSEGAGLNTEAFF. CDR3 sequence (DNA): TGTGCCAGCAGCGAGGGGGCAGGGCTGAACACTGAAGCTTTCTTT.

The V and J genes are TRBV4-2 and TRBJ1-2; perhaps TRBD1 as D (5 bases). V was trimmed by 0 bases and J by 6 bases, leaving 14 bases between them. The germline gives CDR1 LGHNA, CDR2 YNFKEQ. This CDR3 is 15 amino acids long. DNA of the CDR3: TGTGCCAGCAGCCAAGATGGGCCGGGACGGCATGGCTACACCTTC. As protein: CASSQDGPGRHGYTF.

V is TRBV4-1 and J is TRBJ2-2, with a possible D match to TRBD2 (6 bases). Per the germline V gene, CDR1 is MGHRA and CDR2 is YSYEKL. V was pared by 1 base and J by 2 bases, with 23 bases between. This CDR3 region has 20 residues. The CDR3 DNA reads TGCGCCAGCAGCCAAGTATCTGGTTTCATCAGGCGGGGTAACACCGGGGAGCTGTTTTTT. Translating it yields CASSQVSGFIRRGNTGELFF.

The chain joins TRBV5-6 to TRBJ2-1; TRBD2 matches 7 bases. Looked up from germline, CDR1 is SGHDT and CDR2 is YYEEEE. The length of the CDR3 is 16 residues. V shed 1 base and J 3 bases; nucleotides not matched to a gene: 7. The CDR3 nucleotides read TGTGCCAGCAGCTTGTTAGGTTCTAGCGGCTACAATGAGCAGTTCTTC. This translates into CASSLLGSSGYNEQFF.

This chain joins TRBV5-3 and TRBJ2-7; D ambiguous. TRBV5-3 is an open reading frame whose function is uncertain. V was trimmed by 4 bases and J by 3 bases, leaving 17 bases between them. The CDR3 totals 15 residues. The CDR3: CARSAPGSGYYEQYF. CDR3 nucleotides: TGTGCCAGAAGCGCCCCGGGTTCCGGATACTACGAGCAGTACTTC.

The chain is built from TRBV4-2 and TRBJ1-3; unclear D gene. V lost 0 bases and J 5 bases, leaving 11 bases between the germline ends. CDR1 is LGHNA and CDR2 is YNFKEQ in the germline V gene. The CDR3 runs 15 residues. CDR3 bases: TGTGCCAGCAGCCAAGATCCTAACAGCCGAAACACCATATATTTT. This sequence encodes CASSQDPNSRNTIYF.

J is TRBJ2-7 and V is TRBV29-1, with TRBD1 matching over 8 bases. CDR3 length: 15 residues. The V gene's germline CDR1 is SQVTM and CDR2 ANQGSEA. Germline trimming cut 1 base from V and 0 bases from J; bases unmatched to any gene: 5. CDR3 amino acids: CSVEGGQGGSYEQYF. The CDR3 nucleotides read TGCAGCGTTGAAGGAGGACAGGGAGGCTCCTACGAGCAGTACTTC.

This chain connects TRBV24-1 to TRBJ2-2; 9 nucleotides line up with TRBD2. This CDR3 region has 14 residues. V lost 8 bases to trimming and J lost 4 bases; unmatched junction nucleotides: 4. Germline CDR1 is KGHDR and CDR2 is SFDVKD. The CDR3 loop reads CATNSGSATGELFF. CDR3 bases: TGTGCCACCAATAGCGGGAGTGCCACCGGGGAGCTGTTTTTT.

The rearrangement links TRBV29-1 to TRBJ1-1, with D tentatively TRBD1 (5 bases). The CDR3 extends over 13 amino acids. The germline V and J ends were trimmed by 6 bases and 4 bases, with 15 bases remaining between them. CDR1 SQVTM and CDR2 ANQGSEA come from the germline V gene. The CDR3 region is CSVRGGPGTEAFF. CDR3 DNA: TGCAGCGTCCGGGGCGGGCCGGGCACTGAAGCTTTCTTT.

The CDR3 DNA follows: TGTGCCAGCAGTATCAGGGACAGAGGTTCCGAGCAGTACTTC. Translation: CASSIRDRGSEQYF. V gene TRBV27 combines with J gene TRBJ2-7; TRBD1 matches at 7 bases. The germline V gene encodes CDR1 MNHEY and CDR2 SMNVEV (reference sequence). V lost 5 bases to trimming and J lost 6 bases; unmatched junction nucleotides: 10. This CDR3 has 14 residues.

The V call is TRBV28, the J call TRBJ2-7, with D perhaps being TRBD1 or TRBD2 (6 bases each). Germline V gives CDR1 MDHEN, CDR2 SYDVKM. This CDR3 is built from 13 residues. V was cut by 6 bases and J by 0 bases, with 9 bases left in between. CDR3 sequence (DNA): TGTGCCAGCAGGCGGGACAACTCCTACGAGCAGTACTTC. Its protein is CASRRDNSYEQYF.

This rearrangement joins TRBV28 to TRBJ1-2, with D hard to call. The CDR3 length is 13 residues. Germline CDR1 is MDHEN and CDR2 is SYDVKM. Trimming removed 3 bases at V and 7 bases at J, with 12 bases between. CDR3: CASSFVGVGGYTF. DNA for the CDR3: TGTGCCAGCAGTTTTGTTGGGGTTGGTGGCTACACCTTC.